The T cell receptor beta chain described here comes from a study of a mutant IDH1 vaccine in newly diagnosed glioma. Study-level information: There were approximately 62% males and around 40% females among treated patients, whose mean age was approximately 41 years.

This CDR3 spans 16 amino acids. Germline loops: CDR1 SEHNR, CDR2 FQNEAQ (reference sequence). Trimming removed 5 bases from V and 3 bases from J, with 17 bases in between. This clone came up a few times. Measured with immunoSEQ multiplex PCR; TCRdb has only the in-frame clones, and not every one. This table holds 30,000 to 40,000 clones, about three quarters found once. Time point specified: baseline, week 1 (first vaccination visit). Treatment described: pre-vaccination baseline after standard-of-care therapy. New astrocytomas of WHO grade 3 or 4 that were IDH1-mutant and ATRX-lost were found in the donors.

Source: peripheral blood mononuclear cells (PBMCs), taken from a glioma patient treated with radiotherapy, temozolomide or both. This sequence was found in a man in his fifties with glioma. Some clones in this sample may be carry-over from other donors' samples. V and J are TRBV7-9 and TRBJ1-5; a possible D gene is TRBD1 (5 bases). The CDR3 loop reads CASSPGHSNYNQPQHF. CDR3 bases: TGTGCCAGCAGCCCAGGACATTCCAACTACAATCAGCCCCAGCATTTT.